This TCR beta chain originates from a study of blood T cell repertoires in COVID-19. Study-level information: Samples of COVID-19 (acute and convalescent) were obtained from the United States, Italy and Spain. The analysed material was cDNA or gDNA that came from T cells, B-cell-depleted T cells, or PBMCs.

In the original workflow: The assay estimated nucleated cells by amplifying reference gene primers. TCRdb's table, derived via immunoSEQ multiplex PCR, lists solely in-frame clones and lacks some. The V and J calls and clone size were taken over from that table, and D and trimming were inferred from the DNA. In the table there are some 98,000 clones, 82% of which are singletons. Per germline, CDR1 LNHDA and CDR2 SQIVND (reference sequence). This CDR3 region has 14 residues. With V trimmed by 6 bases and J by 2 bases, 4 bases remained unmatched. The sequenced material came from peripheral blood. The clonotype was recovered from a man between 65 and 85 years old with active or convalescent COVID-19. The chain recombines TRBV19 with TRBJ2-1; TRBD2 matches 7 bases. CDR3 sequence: CASRGGTTYNEQFF. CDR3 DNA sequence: TGTGCCAGTAGGGGGGGGACTACCTACAATGAGCAGTTCTTC.